The 26 T cell receptor beta chains below all came from one sample that was sequenced in a study of blood T cell repertoires in COVID-19. TCRdb keeps only in-frame clones here, not all; method: immunoSEQ multiplex PCR. The sample contains under 200,000 clones, around nine tenths of which appear only once. Sequenced material: PBMCs or T cells enriched from blood (not recorded which). These receptors were obtained from a woman aged 18-35 years who had recovered from COVID-19.

The chain links TRBV21-1 to TRBJ1-4; the table's D call TRBD1 went unverified against the DNA. TRBV21-1 is a documented pseudogene. The CDR3 has 19 amino acids. DNA of the CDR3: TGTGCCAGCAGCCCCGGTCGGACAGGATGTAAAAGTTATCTAGAAAAACTGTTTTTT. It is translated as CASSPGRTGCKSYLEKLFF.

This rearrangement joins TRBV7-8 to TRBJ2-7, with D maybe TRBD1 (6 bases). The CDR3 has 15 amino acids. V was shortened by 3 bases and J by 5 bases, with 17 bases between the two germline ends. The germline V gene has CDR1 SGHVS and CDR2 FQNEAQ. In DNA form, the CDR3 reads TGTGCCAGCAGCTTGAACGCAGGGGTCTCAAACGAGCAGTACTTC. It codes for CASSLNAGVSNEQYF.

Only one count was recorded for this clone. The J gene is TRBJ2-1, the V gene TRBV25-1, with a possible D match to TRBD1 (9 bases). The CDR3 contains 16 residues. Germline CDR1 is MGHDK and CDR2 is SYGVNS. V dropped 2 bases and J dropped 8 bases, with 19 bases sitting between them. CDR3 DNA sequence: TGTGCCAGCAGTGAAGAAGGGACAGGGACTAGACATGAGCAGTTCTTC. It codes for CASSEEGTGTRHEQFF.

Comment on this clone: Other DNA sequences in this specimen translate into the identical CDR3. The chain carries TRBV28 and TRBJ2-7; perhaps TRBD1 as D (6 bases). Trimming removed 3 bases at V and 2 bases at J, with 8 bases between. Germline CDR1 reads MDHEN; CDR2 reads SYDVKM. This CDR3 is 13 amino acids long. The CDR3 is CASSLTGPYEQYF. The CDR3 bases are TGTGCCAGCAGTTTGACAGGTCCCTACGAGCAGTACTTC.

This clone came up once. The V gene is TRBV5-4, the J gene TRBJ1-2; TRBD1 agrees at 7 bases. Germline CDR1 SGHNT, CDR2 YYREEE (reference sequence). After removal of 4 bases from V and 0 bases from J, the junction contained 6 bases not matched to a gene. CDR3 size: 15 residues. This CDR3 reads CASSPDRPTNYGYTF. As DNA, the CDR3 is TGTGCCAGCAGCCCGGACAGGCCTACTAACTATGGCTACACCTTC.

V and J are TRBV19 and TRBJ1-1, with 7 bases matching TRBD1. The trim removed 2 bases at V and 0 bases at J, leaving 3 bases unmatched. Germline values: CDR1 LNHDA, CDR2 SQIVND (reference sequence). This CDR3 spans 15 amino acids. The CDR3 DNA is TGTGCCAGTAGTATAAGAGGACAGGTGAACACTGAAGCTTTCTTT. Translated: CASSIRGQVNTEAFF.

This clone was recorded only once. The chain links TRBV6-1 to TRBJ1-1; tentatively, D is TRBD1 (6 bases). V was pared by 0 bases and J by 0 bases, with 17 bases between. The CDR3 spans 18 residues. The germline V gene encodes CDR1 MNHNS and CDR2 SASEGT. CDR3 bases: TGTGCCAGCAGTGAAGCGCTTAGGGGGGGCGCGATGAACACTGAAGCTTTCTTT. This sequence encodes CASSEALRGGAMNTEAFF.

The CDR3 protein is CASGTSGTSGRVTPEQYF. Written as DNA, the CDR3 is TGTGCTAGTGGCACATCCGGGACTAGCGGGAGGGTCACCCCCGAGCAGTACTTC. The gene calls are TRBV12-5 and TRBJ2-7; 16 positions agree with TRBD2. CDR1 LGHNT and CDR2 FRNRAP come from the germline V gene. CDR3 length: 18 amino acids. J gave up 6 bases and V 6 bases, and 14 bases lay outside the gene matches.

The chain has TRBV27 and TRBJ2-1; a weak D match, TRBD1 (6 bases). This CDR3 is 12 amino acids long. Trimming took off 10 bases at V and 5 bases at J, with 12 bases between the two ends. Germline V gene data show CDR1 as MNHEY and CDR2 as SMNVEV (reference sequence). The CDR3 DNA reads as TGTGCCAAAATGGACAGCAACAATGAGCAGTTCTTC. This codes for CAKMDSNNEQFF.

The rearrangement uses TRBV6-1 and TRBJ2-1; D is perhaps TRBD1 (6 bases). Germline loops: CDR1 MNHNS, CDR2 SASEGT. This CDR3 is 15 amino acids long. The V gene lost 2 bases and the J gene lost 5 bases, with 13 bases spanning the gap. CDR3 bases: TGTGCCAGCAGTGAAATTCAGGGGCCCGACAATGAGCAGTTCTTC. Amino acid sequence: CASSEIQGPDNEQFF.

The rearrangement joins TRBV7-9 to TRBJ2-5; a weak D match, TRBD2 (6 bases). The germline V gene encodes CDR1 SEHNR and CDR2 FQNEAQ (reference sequence). V was trimmed by 5 bases and J by 5 bases, leaving 18 bases between them. The CDR3 is 15 residues long. CDR3 region: CASSPGVKGTETQYF. The DNA of the CDR3 is TGTGCCAGCAGCCCGGGGGTGAAGGGGACGGAGACCCAGTACTTC.

The V call is TRBV27, the J call TRBJ2-3; 12 bases map to TRBD1. Germline assignment: CDR1 MNHEY and CDR2 SMNVEV (reference sequence). CDR3 length equals 16 residues. V lost 6 bases and J lost 5; bases outside the gene matches: 9. CDR3 in amino acids: CASSPSGQGAKDTQYF. In DNA form, the CDR3 reads TGTGCCAGCAGCCCCTCGGGACAGGGGGCGAAAGATACGCAGTATTTT.

J is TRBJ2-7 and V is TRBV16; D perhaps matches TRBD1 (6 bases). The CDR3 is 16 amino acids. Germline V gene lookup returns CDR1 KGHSY and CDR2 FQNENV. With 5 bases removed from V and 5 bases from J, the gap between germline ends came to 22 bases. CDR3 bases: TGTGCCAGCAGCAAAAGAATCACGCAGGGGCTTCACGAGCAGTACTTC. Protein: CASSKRITQGLHEQYF.

The chain carries TRBV11-1 and TRBJ2-7; D not certain. Trimming left V 3 bases short and J 3 bases short, with 9 bases between. This CDR3 spans 13 amino acids. Germline V gene lookup returns CDR1 SGHAT and CDR2 FQDESV (reference sequence). The CDR3 here is CASSFSAVYEQYF. CDR3 in DNA: TGTGCCAGCAGCTTCAGTGCGGTCTACGAGCAGTACTTC. The full variable domain, completed using reference TRBV11-1 and TRBJ2-7, is EAEVAQSPRYKITEKSQAVAFWCDPISGHATLYWYRQILGQGPELLVQFQDESVVDDSQLPKDRFSAERLKGVDSTLKIQPAELGDSAMYLCASSFSAVYEQYFGPGTRLTVT.

The chain joins TRBV7-6 to TRBJ2-2; 8 bases are a match to TRBD2. The V gene's germline CDR1 is SGHVS and CDR2 FNYEAQ. The J segment lost 1 base and the V segment lost 2 bases, leaving 9 bases of the junction unmatched. The CDR3 contains 18 residues. In nucleotides, the CDR3 is TGTGCCAGCAGCTTAAGGAAGCGGGGGCAACAGAACACCGGGGAGCTGTTTTTT. Residues: CASSLRKRGQQNTGELFF. Filled out from reference TRBV7-6 and TRBJ2-2, the complete variable domain reads GAGVSQSPRYKVTKRGQDVALRCDPISGHVSLYWYRQALGQGPEFLTYFNYEAQQDKSGLPNDRFSAERPEGSISTLTIQRTEQRDSAMYRCASSLRKRGQQNTGELFFGEGSRLTVL.

J is TRBJ1-1 and V is TRBV5-4, with TRBD1 matching over 9 bases. The CDR3 is made up of 15 amino acids. V lost 5 bases to trimming and J lost 5 bases; unmatched junction nucleotides: 10. Looked up from germline, CDR1 is SGHNT and CDR2 is YYREEE (reference sequence). This chain's CDR3 is CASRIRDRVGTEAFF. In DNA, the CDR3 is TGTGCCAGCAGGATCCGGGACAGGGTTGGTACTGAAGCTTTCTTT.

This clone was counted a single time. The chain employs TRBV7-3 and TRBJ1-1, with D unresolved. The CDR3 length is 13 residues. Between the trimmed V and J ends, which lost 1 base and 6 bases, there was a span of 9 bases. From germline, CDR1 is SGHTA and CDR2 FQGTGA. CDR3 nucleotide sequence: TGTGCCAGCAGCTTAATTAGCGGCGCTGAAGCTTTCTTT. Its translation is CASSLISGAEAFF.

The chain combines TRBV10-3 with TRBJ2-7; D remains ambiguous. This CDR3 has 12 residues. Germline lookup yields CDR1 ENHRY and CDR2 SYGVKD. The ends were cut back, 0 bases at V and 6 bases at J, with 6 bases in the middle. CDR3 sequence (DNA): TGTGCCATCAGTGAGTCGCTAGGCGAGCAGTACTTC. It yields the protein CAISESLGEQYF.

This sequence joins TRBV9 and TRBJ2-3; 16 bases match TRBD2. The CDR3 is made up of 20 amino acids. The J segment lost 3 bases and the V segment lost 0 bases, leaving 10 bases of the junction unmatched. Per the germline V gene, CDR1 is SGDLS and CDR2 is YYNGEE. The CDR3 here is CASSVGEGLAGGFDTDTQYF. The CDR3 DNA reads as TGTGCCAGCAGCGTAGGTGAGGGACTAGCGGGAGGGTTCGATACAGATACGCAGTATTTT.

The chain employs TRBV12-3 or TRBV12-4 and TRBJ1-3; no firm D call. The CDR3 length is 11 residues. V lost 8 bases to trimming and J lost 4 bases, with 6 bases between them. The DNA of the CDR3 is TGTGCCAGCTTGAGCGGAAACACCATATATTTT. This sequence encodes CASLSGNTIYF.

This chain joins TRBV27 and TRBJ2-1; maybe TRBD2 (6 bases). Trimming cost V 6 bases and J 8 bases, with 17 bases left between them. Germline V gene data show CDR1 as MNHEY and CDR2 as SMNVEV (reference sequence). The CDR3 is made up of 14 amino acids. CDR3 sequence: CASSDGGVSYEQFF. The CDR3 DNA is TGTGCCAGCAGCGACGGGGGAGTTTCGTATGAGCAGTTCTTC.

This clone was observed once. CDR3 loop: CASSQAVQAGGDTQYF. CDR3 in DNA: TGCGCCAGCAGCCAAGCGGTCCAGGCGGGGGGAGATACGCAGTATTTT. V gene TRBV4-1 combines with J gene TRBJ2-3; 8 bases are a match to TRBD2. V shed 1 base and J 5 bases; nucleotides not matched to a gene: 8. CDR3 length: 16 residues. Per germline, CDR1 MGHRA and CDR2 YSYEKL.

The chain couples TRBV6-1 to TRBJ2-5, with 8 nucleotides matching TRBD2. The germline V gene encodes CDR1 MNHNS and CDR2 SASEGT. The ends lost 2 bases at V and 5 bases at J; junction bases unmatched: 4. The CDR3 runs to 14 residues. The CDR3 here is CASSELAGRETQYF. CDR3 in DNA: TGTGCCAGCAGTGAATTAGCGGGACGGGAGACCCAGTACTTC.

The chain links TRBV27 to TRBJ1-2; D is possibly TRBD1 (6 bases). The V end was cut by 9 bases, the J end by 1 base, with 18 bases between. The V gene's germline CDR1 is MNHEY and CDR2 SMNVEV (reference sequence). This CDR3 is 15 amino acids long. In nucleotides, the CDR3 is TGTGCCAGTCAATACCTGGACAGAATTAACTATGGCTACACCTTC. Its protein is CASQYLDRINYGYTF.

The chain uses TRBV5-8 and TRBJ1-1; D is unclear. V was trimmed by 1 base and J by 0 bases, leaving 19 bases between them. This CDR3 comprises 18 residues. Germline CDR1 SGHTS, CDR2 YDEGEE. CDR3 residues: CASSLSFHLLSMNTEAFF. CDR3 coding DNA: TGTGCCAGCAGCTTGTCCTTCCACCTACTGAGCATGAACACTGAAGCTTTCTTT.

The chain joins TRBV24-1 to TRBJ2-1; no definite D call. This CDR3 is 13 amino acids long. Between the trimmed V and J ends, which lost 6 bases and 8 bases, there was a span of 13 bases. Germline CDR1 and CDR2: KGHDR and SFDVKD. CDR3 residues: CATSSERSDEQFF. The CDR3 DNA follows: TGTGCCACCAGTAGCGAGCGATCTGATGAGCAGTTCTTC.